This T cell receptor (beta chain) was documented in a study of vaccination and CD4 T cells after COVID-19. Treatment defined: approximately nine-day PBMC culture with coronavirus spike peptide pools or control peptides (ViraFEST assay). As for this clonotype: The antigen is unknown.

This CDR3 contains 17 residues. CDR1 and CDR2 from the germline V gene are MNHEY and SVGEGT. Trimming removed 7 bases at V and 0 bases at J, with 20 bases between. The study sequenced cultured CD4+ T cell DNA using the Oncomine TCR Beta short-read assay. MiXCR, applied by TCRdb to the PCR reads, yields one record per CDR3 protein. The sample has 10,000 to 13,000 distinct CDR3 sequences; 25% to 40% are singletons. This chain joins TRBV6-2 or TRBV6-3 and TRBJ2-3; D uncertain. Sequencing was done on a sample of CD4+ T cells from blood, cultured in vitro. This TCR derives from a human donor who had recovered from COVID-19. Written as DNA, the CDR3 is TGTGCCAGCACCTCAACCCGGAAGGGTAGGAGCACAGATACGCAGTATTTT. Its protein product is CASTSTRKGRSTDTQYF.